The rows below give T cell receptor beta chains drawn from one sample of a study of cytomegalovirus exposure and HLA in healthy donors. Sequenced by immunoSEQ multiplex PCR; TCRdb stores in-frame clones only, minus some. The table lists 79,000 or so clones, 73% of them singletons. The sample comprised PBMCs. These receptors were taken from a woman aged 40 to 50 in good health and CMV-seropositive. Both conserved end residues are trimmed from each CDR3.

TRBV7-9	12	TRBJ2-7	ASSLGQAYYEQY
TRBV19	14	TRBJ2-5	ASSIIGGTRQETQY
TRBV10-1	9	TRBJ2-1	ARTGGNEQF
TRBV4-1	13	TRBJ2-3	ASRRLVSSTDTQY
TRBV7-2	10	TRBJ2-3	ASSRSADTQY
TRBV10-3	12	TRBJ1-1	AISELGGNTEAF
TRBV6-5	13	TRBJ1-1	ASSKGTGGSTEAF
TRBV30	12	TRBJ2-7	AWRDWDRSYEQY
TRBV6-5	11	TRBJ1-2	ASSQGRGPGYT
TRBV15	19	TRBJ1-5	ATSRVISPSGLQDSNQPQH
TRBV9	13	TRBJ2-5	ASSTGLATRDTQY